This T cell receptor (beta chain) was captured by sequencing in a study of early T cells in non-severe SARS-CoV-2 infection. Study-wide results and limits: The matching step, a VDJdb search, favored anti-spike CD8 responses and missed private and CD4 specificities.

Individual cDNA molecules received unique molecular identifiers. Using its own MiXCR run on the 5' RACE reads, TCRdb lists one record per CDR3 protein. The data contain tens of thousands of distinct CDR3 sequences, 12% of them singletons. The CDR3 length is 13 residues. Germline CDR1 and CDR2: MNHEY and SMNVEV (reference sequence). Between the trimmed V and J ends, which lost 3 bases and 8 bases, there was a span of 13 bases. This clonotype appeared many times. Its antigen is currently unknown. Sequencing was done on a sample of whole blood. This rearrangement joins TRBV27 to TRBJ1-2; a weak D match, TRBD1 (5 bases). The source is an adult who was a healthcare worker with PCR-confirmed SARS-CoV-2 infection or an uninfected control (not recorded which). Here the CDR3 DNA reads TGTGCCAGCAGTTTGAGCAGGGTGGGCGGCTACACCTTC. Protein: CASSLSRVGGYTF.